Presented here are 4 T cell receptor beta chains from one specimen sequenced in a study of T cell repertoires in cytomegalovirus infection. These receptors' targets are unknown. TCRdb processed the reads anew with MiXCR; each CDR3 protein has one entry. This table holds some 800,000 distinct CDR3 sequences, roughly 29% found once. This specimen consisted of cultured CD8+ T cells from PBMCs, obtained from culture after CMV antigen stimulation. All receptors come from a human donor in good health (CMV status not recorded). Some clones in this sample may be carry-over from other donors' samples.

As regards this clonotype: A read error may produce the germline difference seen at one junction end. The chain employs TRBV5-5 and TRBJ1-1; TRBD1 agrees at 7 bases. CDR3 size: 16 residues. The V gene's germline CDR1 is SGHKS and CDR2 YYEKEE (reference sequence). The CDR3 loop reads CASSPIGTVMNTVAFF. The CDR3 coding sequence is TGTGCCAGCAGCCCCATCGGGACAGTTATGAACACTGTAGCTTTCTTT.

In its sample, this clonotype was seen a few times. The chain joins TRBV4-1 to TRBJ2-5, with 10 bases matching TRBD1. The CDR3 is 16 residues long. Per the germline V gene, CDR1 is MGHRA and CDR2 is YSYEKL. V shed 1 base, J shed 5 bases, and the junction held 7 bases outside the gene matches. This CDR3 reads CASSQGQGALWETQYF. The CDR3 region has the DNA TGCGCCAGCAGCCAAGGACAGGGGGCCTTGTGGGAGACCCAGTACTTC.

This clonotype came up a few times. The rearrangement uses TRBV7-6 and TRBJ1-5, with 7 bases identical to TRBD1. The germline CDR1 and CDR2 sequences are SGHVS and FNYEAQ. V dropped 5 bases and J dropped 0; count of bases not matched to a gene: 10. The CDR3 sequence is 17 residues long. The CDR3 sequence: CASSVGTDKYSNQPQHF. As DNA, the CDR3 is TGTGCCAGCAGCGTGGGGACAGATAAATATAGCAATCAGCCCCAGCATTTT. The complete variable domain, with remaining parts taken from reference TRBV7-6 and TRBJ1-5, reads GAGVSQSPRYKVTKRGQDVALRCDPISGHVSLYWYRQALGQGPEFLTYFNYEAQQDKSGLPNDRFSAERPEGSISTLTIQRTEQRDSAMYRCASSVGTDKYSNQPQHFGDGTRLSIL.

The rearrangement links TRBV7-9 to TRBJ2-1, with TRBD1 matching 9 bases. The length of the CDR3 is 15 residues. Germline values: CDR1 SEHNR, CDR2 FQNEAQ (reference sequence). J lost 8 bases, V lost 3 bases, and 8 bases had no gene match. The CDR3 region has the DNA TGTGCCAGCAGCTTCCGGGGACAGGGAAGGGATGAGCAGTTCTTC. The encoded protein is CASSFRGQGRDEQFF.